The 15 T cell receptor beta chains presented below share a single source sample, sequenced in a study of blood T cells in healthy people across ages. A second PCR of 7 to 11 cycles used a sample-barcoded 5' primer and a J-beta primer mix. TCRdb redid the calling of the 5' RACE reads with MiXCR, one entry per CDR3 protein. There are some 670,000 distinct CDR3 sequences in the sample; 52% occur only once, and roughly 13% lies in the top ten. Material for sequencing was blood. The receptor source for this set is an elderly woman in good health.

The table lists this clonotype with a few counts. A much larger clone differs by one base, so this may be a read error. V is TRBV6-6 and J is TRBJ2-5; 7 bases are a match to TRBD2. The CDR3 has 15 amino acids. The V and J ends lost 7 bases and 5 bases, in that order; junction bases with no gene match: 13. Germline V gene data show CDR1 as MNHNY and CDR2 as SVGAGI (reference sequence). This CDR3 reads CASTRAAGYGETQYF. CDR3 coding DNA: TGTGCCAGCACCCGCGCAGCGGGGTATGGGGAGACCCAGTACTTC.

This clonotype was recorded a few times. The rearrangement uses TRBV12-3 or TRBV12-4 and TRBJ1-5; tentatively, D is TRBD1 (5 bases). The ends were cut back, 4 bases at V and 2 bases at J, with 12 bases in the middle. This CDR3 has 15 amino acids. CDR3 bases: TGTGCCAGCAGTTGGGCCGGGGGGGGCAATCAGCCCCAGCATTTT. Protein: CASSWAGGGNQPQHF.

Details on this clonotype: This may be a read error: a much more frequent sequence differs by one nucleotide. The chain uses TRBV5-1 and TRBJ2-5; a weak D match, TRBD1 (6 bases). The CDR3 is 13 residues long. The V end lost 8 bases, the J end lost 1 base, and 12 bases lay between the germline ends. Per germline, CDR1 SGHRS and CDR2 YFSETQ. The chain's CDR3 is CASNRAAQETQYF. As DNA, the CDR3 is TGCGCCAGTAACAGGGCGGCCCAAGAGACCCAGTACTTC.

This clonotype came up many times. The chain employs TRBV11-2 and TRBJ2-3, with a tentative D call TRBD1 (5 bases). Between the trimmed V and J ends, which lost 1 base and 11 bases, there was a span of 16 bases. CDR1 is SGHAT, CDR2 FQNNGV, per germline. The CDR3 runs to 14 residues. CDR3 sequence: CASSLGIEQDKQYF. CDR3 nucleotides: TGTGCCAGCAGCTTAGGCATAGAGCAGGACAAGCAGTATTTT.

For the CDR3, the DNA is TGTGCCAGCAGCTTAGCGGCCAGGGGCACCGGGGAGCTGTTTTTT. Amino acid sequence: CASSLAARGTGELFF. The V gene is TRBV7-9, the J gene TRBJ2-2; tentative D call: TRBD1 (6 bases). Trimming took off 0 bases at V and 4 bases at J, with 9 bases between the two ends. This CDR3 contains 15 residues. CDR1 SEHNR and CDR2 FQNEAQ come from the germline V gene (reference sequence).

The chain couples TRBV12-3 or TRBV12-4 to TRBJ2-2; 7 bases are shared with TRBD1. The CDR3 is 16 amino acids. Losses at the gene ends were 6 bases for V and 4 bases for J; bases not matched to a gene: 11. Here the CDR3 DNA reads TGTGCCAGCAGGGAAAGACAGGGCGCGCTCACCGGGGAGCTGTTTTTT. Translating gives CASRERQGALTGELFF.

The chain links TRBV5-6 to TRBJ1-2; D remains unclear. CDR1 and CDR2 from the germline V gene are SGHDT and YYEEEE. V shed 6 bases and J shed 3 bases, with 15 bases lying between them. This CDR3 spans 14 amino acids. CDR3 sequence reads: CASTPLGNDYGYTF. The DNA of the CDR3 is TGTGCCAGCACCCCGTTGGGCAACGACTATGGCTACACCTTC.

The chain couples TRBV5-1 to TRBJ2-7; no clear D gene. The V and J ends lost 0 bases and 3 bases respectively, with 13 bases between them. From germline, CDR1 is SGHRS and CDR2 YFSETQ. The CDR3 spans 15 residues. The CDR3 spells CASSLDRTSIYEQYF. As DNA, the CDR3 is TGCGCCAGCAGCTTGGACCGTACTTCTATCTACGAGCAGTACTTC.

Regarding this clonotype: An end of the junction does not agree with germline; a read error may underlie this. The J gene is TRBJ1-3, the V gene TRBV5-1; D is uncertain. Germline V gene sequence: CDR1 SGHRS, CDR2 YFSETQ. This CDR3 region has 21 residues. The CDR3 DNA reads TGTGCCAGCAGCCCCCAATACTACTTCTCTCCTCTTGGCTCATCTGGAAACACCATATATTTT. It translates to CASSPQYYFSPLGSSGNTIYF. Supplemented by reference TRBV5-1 and TRBJ1-3, the full variable domain reads KAGVTQTPRYLIKTRGQQVTLSCSPISGHRSVSWYQQTPGQGLQFLFEYFSETQRNKGNFPGRFSGRQFSNSRSEMNVSTLELGDSALYLCASSPQYYFSPLGSSGNTIYFGEGSWLTVV.

Of note for this clonotype: A read error may explain this, as a much larger clone is one base away. The rearrangement joins TRBV29-1 to TRBJ1-2; TRBD1 matches 7 bases. Germline assignment: CDR1 SQVTM and CDR2 ANQGSEA. V gave up 4 bases and J gave up 4 bases; unmatched junction bases: 12. The CDR3 runs 15 residues. CDR3 residues: CSVGFTGASPYGYTF. In DNA, the CDR3 is TGCAGCGTTGGGTTTACAGGGGCAAGTCCCTATGGCTACACCTTC.

V usage is TRBV5-5 and J usage is TRBJ2-1, with 9 bases identical to TRBD1. Germline CDR1 and CDR2: SGHKS and YYEKEE (reference sequence). The CDR3 is 15 amino acids. Trimming took 1 base from V and 5 from J; bases not matched to a gene: 4. The CDR3 region has the DNA TGTGCCAGCAGCTTGACAGGGGGCTGGAACAATGAGCAGTTCTTC. This codes for CASSLTGGWNNEQFF.

To note about this clonotype: This may be a read error: a much more frequent sequence differs by one nucleotide. The V call is TRBV28, the J call TRBJ2-5, with D possibly matching TRBD2 (6 bases). The length of the CDR3 is 12 residues. V was pared by 5 bases and J by 11 bases, with 15 bases between. CDR1 is MDHEN and CDR2 is SYDVKM in the germline V gene. CDR3 bases: TGTGCCAGCAGTCTCGGGGGATGGGAGCAGTACTTC. Protein sequence: CASSLGGWEQYF.

This chain connects TRBV2 to TRBJ1-4; perhaps TRBD1 as D (5 bases). The V gene lost 3 bases and the J gene lost 2 bases, with 10 bases spanning the gap. The CDR3 is 15 residues long. From germline, CDR1 is SNHLY and CDR2 FYNNEI. The CDR3 loop reads CASSDQGLTNEKLFF. The CDR3, as DNA: TGTGCCAGCAGTGATCAGGGTTTGACTAATGAAAAACTGTTTTTT.

The sample holds a few counts of this clonotype. The chain is built from TRBV7-2 and TRBJ2-7; no clear D. Trimming removed 1 base from V and 7 bases from J, with 14 bases in between. Germline V CDR1 and CDR2: SGHTA, FQGNSA. The CDR3 is 14 residues long. This chain's CDR3 is CASSLVSTSWEQYF. The CDR3 DNA sequence: TGTGCCAGCAGCTTAGTTAGCACCTCCTGGGAGCAGTACTTC.

The chain uses TRBV4-2 and TRBJ2-1; TRBD2 agrees at 8 bases. Trimming took 0 bases from V and 1 from J; bases not matched to a gene: 8. This CDR3 has 18 residues. The germline V gene encodes CDR1 LGHNA and CDR2 YNFKEQ. CDR3 bases: TGTGCCAGCAGCCAAGATCGGGGGGGTTTGGGGTCCTACAATGAGCAGTTCTTC. Its protein is CASSQDRGGLGSYNEQFF.